This T cell receptor beta chain was documented in a study of blood T cell repertoires in COVID-19. Looking at the study overall: Samples of COVID-19 (acute and convalescent) were obtained from the United States, Italy and Spain. PBMCs, B-cell-depleted T cells, or T cells were the source of the cDNA or gDNA that made up the material.

V lost 4 bases and J lost 7; bases outside the gene matches: 10. Looked up from germline, CDR1 is SGHTA and CDR2 is FQGNSA. CDR3 length: 15 residues. Original methodology: Estimation of nucleated cell counts was performed using reference gene primer amplification. Measured with immunoSEQ multiplex PCR; TCRdb has only the in-frame clones, and not every one. Clonal size and the V and J genes are those of that table, whereas D and trimming came from the DNA. The table lists around 15,000 clones, roughly 87% of them singletons. This clone was recorded a few times. The TCR comes from a middle-aged man with active COVID-19. The J gene is TRBJ2-1, the V gene TRBV7-2; the match to TRBD2 covers 7 bases. The sequenced sample was peripheral blood. This CDR3 reads CASSSPRRGENEQFF. CDR3 DNA sequence: TGTGCCAGCAGCTCCCCCCGACGGGGGGAGAATGAGCAGTTCTTC.